Sequencing of this TCR beta chain was carried out in a study of T cell responses to AZD1222 COVID-19 vaccine. Study-level points and caveats: Clonal diversity may have been underestimated in mostly white British donors. Vaccine-related CD4 TCRs covered spike, predominating at 160-218 and 743-854. Recipients of two AZD1222 doses showed rising Spike-specific TCR breadth and depth.

The table came from immunoSEQ multiplex PCR; TCRdb's copy has only in-frame clones and leaves some out. The sample lists about 150,000 clones; roughly nine tenths were seen once. Trimming shortened V by 0 bases and J by 4 bases, and 14 bases separated the two germline ends. This CDR3 spans 15 amino acids. From germline, CDR1 is SGHNT and CDR2 YYREEE (reference sequence). Points on this clone: What it binds is not known.

This receptor was taken from an adult who received the AZD1222 COVID-19 vaccine. The sample here was peripheral blood, taken 28 days after the second AZD1222 dose. The chain has TRBV5-4 and TRBJ2-7; no definite D call. Here the CDR3 DNA reads TGTGCCAGCAGCTTGGCCGGGTCTATTTCTTACGAGCAGTACTTC. Amino acid sequence: CASSLAGSISYEQYF.